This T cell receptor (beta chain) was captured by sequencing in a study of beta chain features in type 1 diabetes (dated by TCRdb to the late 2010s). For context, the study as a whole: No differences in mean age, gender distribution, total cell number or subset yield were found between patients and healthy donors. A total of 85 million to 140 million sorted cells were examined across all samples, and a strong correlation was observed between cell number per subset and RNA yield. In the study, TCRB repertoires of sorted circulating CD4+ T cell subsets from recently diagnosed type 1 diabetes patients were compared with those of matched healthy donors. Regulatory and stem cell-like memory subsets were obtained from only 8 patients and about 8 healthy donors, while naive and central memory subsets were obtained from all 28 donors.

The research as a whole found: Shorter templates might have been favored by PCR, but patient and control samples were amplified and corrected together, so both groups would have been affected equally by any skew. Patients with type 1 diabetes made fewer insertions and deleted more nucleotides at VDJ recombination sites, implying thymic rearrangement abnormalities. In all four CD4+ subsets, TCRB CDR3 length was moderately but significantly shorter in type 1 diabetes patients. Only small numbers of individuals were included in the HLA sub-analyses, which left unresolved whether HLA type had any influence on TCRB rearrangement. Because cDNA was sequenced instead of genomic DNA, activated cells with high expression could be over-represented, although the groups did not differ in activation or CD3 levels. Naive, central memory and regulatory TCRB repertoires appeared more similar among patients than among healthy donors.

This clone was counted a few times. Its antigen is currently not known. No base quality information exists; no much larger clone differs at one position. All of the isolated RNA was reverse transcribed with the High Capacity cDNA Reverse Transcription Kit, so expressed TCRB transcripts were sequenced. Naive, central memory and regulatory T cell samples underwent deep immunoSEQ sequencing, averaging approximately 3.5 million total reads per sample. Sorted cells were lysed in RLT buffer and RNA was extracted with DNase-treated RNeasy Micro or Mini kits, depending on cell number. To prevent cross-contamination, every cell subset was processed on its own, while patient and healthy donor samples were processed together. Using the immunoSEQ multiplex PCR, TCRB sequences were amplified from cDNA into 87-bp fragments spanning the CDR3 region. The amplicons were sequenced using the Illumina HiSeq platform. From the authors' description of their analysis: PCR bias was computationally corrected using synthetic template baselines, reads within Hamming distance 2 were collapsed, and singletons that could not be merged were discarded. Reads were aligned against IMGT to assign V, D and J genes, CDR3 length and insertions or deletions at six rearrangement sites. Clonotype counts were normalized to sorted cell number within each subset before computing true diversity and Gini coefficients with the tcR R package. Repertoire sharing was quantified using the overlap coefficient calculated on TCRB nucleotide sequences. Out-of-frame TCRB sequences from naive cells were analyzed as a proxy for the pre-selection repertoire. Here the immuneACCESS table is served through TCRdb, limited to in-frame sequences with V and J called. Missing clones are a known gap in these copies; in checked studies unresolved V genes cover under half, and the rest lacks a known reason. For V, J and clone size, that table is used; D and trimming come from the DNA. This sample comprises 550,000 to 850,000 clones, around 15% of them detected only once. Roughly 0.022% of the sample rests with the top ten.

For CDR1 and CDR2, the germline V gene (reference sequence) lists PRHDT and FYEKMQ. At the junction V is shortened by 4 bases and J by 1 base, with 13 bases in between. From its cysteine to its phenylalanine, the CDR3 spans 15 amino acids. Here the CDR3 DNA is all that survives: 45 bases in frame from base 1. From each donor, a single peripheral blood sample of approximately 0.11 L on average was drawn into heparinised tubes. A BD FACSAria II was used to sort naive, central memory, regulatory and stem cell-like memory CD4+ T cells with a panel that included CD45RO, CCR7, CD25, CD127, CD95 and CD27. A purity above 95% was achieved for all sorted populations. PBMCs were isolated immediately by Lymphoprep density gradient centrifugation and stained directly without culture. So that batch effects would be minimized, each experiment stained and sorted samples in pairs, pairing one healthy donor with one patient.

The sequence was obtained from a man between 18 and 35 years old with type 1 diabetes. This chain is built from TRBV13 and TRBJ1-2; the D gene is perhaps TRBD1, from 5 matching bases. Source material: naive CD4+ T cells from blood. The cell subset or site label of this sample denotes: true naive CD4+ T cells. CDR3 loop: CASSSPGRNNYGYTF. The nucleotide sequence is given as TGTGCCAGCAGCTCTCCGGGACGGAATAACTATGGCTACACCTTC.